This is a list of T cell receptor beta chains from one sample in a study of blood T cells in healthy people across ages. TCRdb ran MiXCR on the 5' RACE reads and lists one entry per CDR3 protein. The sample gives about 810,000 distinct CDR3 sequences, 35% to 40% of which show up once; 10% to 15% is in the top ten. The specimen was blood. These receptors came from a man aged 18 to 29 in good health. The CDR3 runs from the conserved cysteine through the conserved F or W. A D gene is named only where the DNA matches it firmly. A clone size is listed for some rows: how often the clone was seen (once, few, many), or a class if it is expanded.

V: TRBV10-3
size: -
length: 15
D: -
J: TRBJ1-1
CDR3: CAIGPITGTDNEAFF
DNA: TGTGCCATCGGTCCAATAACCGGGACGGATAATGAAGCTTTCTTT

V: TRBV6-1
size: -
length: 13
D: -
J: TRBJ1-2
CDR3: CASSPRYLDGYTF
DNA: TGTGCCAGCAGTCCCCGGTACTTGGATGGCTACACCTTC

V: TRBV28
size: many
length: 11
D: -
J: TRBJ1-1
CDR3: CASSREAEAFF
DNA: TGTGCCAGCAGCCGGGAGGCTGAAGCTTTCTTT

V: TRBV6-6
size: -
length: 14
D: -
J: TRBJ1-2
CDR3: CASSLTGPKYGYTF
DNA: TGTGCCAGCAGCCTGACAGGCCCGAAGTATGGCTACACCTTC

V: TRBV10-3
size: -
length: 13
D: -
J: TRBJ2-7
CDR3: CAISGDIGYEQYF
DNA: TGTGCCATCAGTGGGGACATCGGGTACGAGCAGTACTTC

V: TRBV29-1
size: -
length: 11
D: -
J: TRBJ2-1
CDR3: CSVGTYNEQFF
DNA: TGCAGCGTTGGTACCTACAATGAGCAGTTCTTC

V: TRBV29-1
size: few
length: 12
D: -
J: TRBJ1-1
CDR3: CSVSLDTAEAFF
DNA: TGCAGCGTCTCCTTGGACACGGCGGAAGCTTTCTTT

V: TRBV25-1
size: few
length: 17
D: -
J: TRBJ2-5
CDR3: CASSEKVRQGHQETQYF
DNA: TGTGCCAGCAGTGAAAAGGTACGGCAGGGGCATCAAGAGACCCAGTACTTC

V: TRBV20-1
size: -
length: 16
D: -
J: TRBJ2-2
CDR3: CSASFRGHANTGELFF
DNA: TGCAGTGCTAGTTTCCGCGGACACGCGAACACCGGGGAGCTGTTTTTT

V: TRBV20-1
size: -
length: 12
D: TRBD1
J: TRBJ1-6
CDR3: CSARRQGSPLHF
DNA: TGCAGTGCTAGAAGACAGGGTTCACCCCTCCACTTT

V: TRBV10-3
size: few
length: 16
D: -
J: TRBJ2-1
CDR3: CAISESGPAMRNEQFF
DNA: TGTGCCATCAGTGAGTCGGGCCCCGCGATGAGGAATGAGCAGTTCTTC

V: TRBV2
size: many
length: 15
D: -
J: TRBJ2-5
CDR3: CASSEWDTKPETQYF
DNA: TGTGCCAGCAGTGAATGGGATACCAAACCGGAGACCCAGTACTTC

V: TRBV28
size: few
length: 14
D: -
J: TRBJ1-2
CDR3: CASTTQGGNYGYTF
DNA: TGTGCCAGCACCACACAAGGGGGTAACTATGGCTACACCTTC

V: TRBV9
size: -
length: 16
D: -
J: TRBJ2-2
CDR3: CAISVEVGGNTGELFF
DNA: TGTGCCATCAGCGTAGAAGTGGGGGGAAACACCGGGGAGCTGTTTTTT

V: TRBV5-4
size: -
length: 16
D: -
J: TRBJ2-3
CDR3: CASSSWSGASTDTQYF
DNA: TGTGCCAGCAGCTCCTGGAGCGGCGCAAGCACAGATACGCAGTATTTT

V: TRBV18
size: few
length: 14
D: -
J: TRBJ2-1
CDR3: CASSHTSRVDEQFF
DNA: TGTGCCAGCTCACATACATCCAGGGTTGATGAGCAGTTCTTC

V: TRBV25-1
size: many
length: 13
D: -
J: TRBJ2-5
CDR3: CASSGGIGETQYF
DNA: TGTGCCAGCAGTGGAGGGATCGGAGAGACCCAGTACTTC

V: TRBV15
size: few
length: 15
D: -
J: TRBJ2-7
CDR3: CATSRIDSFSYEQYF
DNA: TGTGCCACCAGCAGAATAGACAGTTTCTCCTACGAGCAGTACTTC

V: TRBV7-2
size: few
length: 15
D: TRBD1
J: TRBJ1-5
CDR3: CASSFTGVGNQPQHF
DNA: TGTGCCAGCAGCTTCACAGGGGTTGGCAATCAGCCCCAGCATTTT

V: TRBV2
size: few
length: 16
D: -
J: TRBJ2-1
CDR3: CASSGSPGLFRNEQFF
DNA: TGTGCCAGCAGTGGCTCCCCGGGACTCTTTAGGAATGAGCAGTTCTTC

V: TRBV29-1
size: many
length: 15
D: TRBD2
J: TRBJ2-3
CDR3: CSGKAGAFVTDTQYF
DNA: TGCAGTGGTAAAGCGGGGGCGTTTGTCACAGATACGCAGTATTTT

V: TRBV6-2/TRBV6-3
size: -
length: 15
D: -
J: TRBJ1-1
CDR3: CASSFPGAENTEAFF
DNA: TGTGCCAGCAGTTTTCCAGGGGCTGAGAACACTGAAGCTTTCTTT

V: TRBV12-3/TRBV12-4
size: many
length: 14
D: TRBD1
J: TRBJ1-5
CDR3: CASSLQGGYQPQHF
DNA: TGTGCCAGCAGTCTACAGGGGGGTTATCAGCCCCAGCATTTT

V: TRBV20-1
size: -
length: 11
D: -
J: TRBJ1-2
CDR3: CSAGHHYGYTF
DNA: TGCAGTGCCGGACATCACTATGGCTACACCTTC

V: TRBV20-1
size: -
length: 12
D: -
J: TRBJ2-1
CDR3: CSAEGGARVEFF
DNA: TGCAGTGCAGAAGGGGGGGCTCGCGTAGAGTTCTTC

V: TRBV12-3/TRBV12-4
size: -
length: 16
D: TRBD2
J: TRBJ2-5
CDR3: CASIVGGSGVIETQYF
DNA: TGTGCCAGCATCGTCGGAGGTAGCGGGGTAATAGAGACCCAGTACTTC

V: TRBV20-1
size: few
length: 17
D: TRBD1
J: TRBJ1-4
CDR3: CSARRTGTGIFYEKLFF
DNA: TGCAGTGCTAGACGTACCGGGACAGGGATTTTCTACGAAAAACTGTTTTTT

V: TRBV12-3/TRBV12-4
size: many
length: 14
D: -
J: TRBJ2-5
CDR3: CASSLVDGKETQYF
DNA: TGTGCCAGCAGTTTAGTGGACGGAAAAGAGACCCAGTACTTC